One and the same sample provided the 32 T cell receptor beta chains below, sequenced in a study of blood T cell repertoires in COVID-19. Profiling relied on immunoSEQ multiplex PCR, and the TCRdb table lists in-frame clones only, not all of them. This sample carries around 250,000 clones, roughly 86% of them seen once, and the ten largest clones take about 8.6%. The sample comprised peripheral blood. The receptors derive from a man between 40 and 49 years old with active or convalescent COVID-19.

This chain connects TRBV27 to TRBJ1-1; maybe TRBD1 (6 bases). Trimming took 5 bases from V and 1 from J, leaving 14 bases between them. CDR1 MNHEY and CDR2 SMNVEV come from the germline V gene (reference sequence). The CDR3 has 15 amino acids. The CDR3 nucleotides are TGTGCCAGCAGTCTAACCCTGGGACAGAACACTGAAGCTTTCTTT. It codes for CASSLTLGQNTEAFF.

V and J are TRBV2 and TRBJ2-2; 7 bases match TRBD2. Germline V lookup: CDR1 SNHLY, CDR2 FYNNEI. The CDR3 contains 18 residues. The trim removed 4 bases at V and 6 bases at J, leaving 17 bases unmatched. The CDR3 nucleotides read TGTGCCAGCAGTGGGGTGGGAAGCGGGGTCAGGCGTGCCGGGGAGCTGTTTTTT. This codes for CASSGVGSGVRRAGELFF.

The chain uses TRBV7-3 and TRBJ1-6, with 7 bases matching TRBD1. V shed 5 bases, J shed 14 bases, and the junction held 12 bases outside the gene matches. The CDR3 extends over 14 amino acids. CDR1 is SGHTA and CDR2 is FQGTGA in the germline V gene. Here the CDR3 DNA reads TGTGCCAGCAGCATTCCGGGACAGCTGCCTTCCCTCCACTTT. Encoded protein: CASSIPGQLPSLHF.

The V and J genes are TRBV19 and TRBJ2-1; 7 bases agree with TRBD2. V lost 1 base, J lost 9 bases, and 6 bases stayed unmatched. CDR3 length: 14 amino acids. The germline V gene encodes CDR1 LNHDA and CDR2 SQIVND (reference sequence). The CDR3 DNA is TGTGCCAGTAGTATAGGAGCGGGGAGGGGTGAGCAGTTCTTC. This codes for CASSIGAGRGEQFF.

CDR3 in amino acids: CASSEDSGLGVNEQFF. In nucleotides, the CDR3 is TGTGCCAGCAGTGAAGATAGCGGCCTCGGTGTCAATGAGCAGTTCTTC. The V gene is TRBV2, the J gene TRBJ2-1; D may be TRBD2 (6 bases). The germline V and J ends were trimmed by 1 base and 6 bases, with 16 bases remaining between them. Germline V gene data show CDR1 as SNHLY and CDR2 as FYNNEI. This CDR3 spans 16 amino acids.

The sample holds one count of this clone. This sequence joins TRBV4-1 and TRBJ2-1; 7 positions match TRBD1. CDR1 is MGHRA, CDR2 YSYEKL, per germline. The CDR3 sequence is 16 residues long. V lost 0 bases and J lost 5; bases outside the gene matches: 7. The CDR3 here is CASSQDSGTDHNEQFF. Here the CDR3 DNA reads TGCGCCAGCAGCCAAGATTCGGGGACAGATCACAATGAGCAGTTCTTC.

V usage is TRBV21-1 and J usage is TRBJ2-5; the table calls TRBD2, which could not be checked here. TRBV21-1 is described as a pseudogene. There are 13 residues in the CDR3. The CDR3 spells CASIGLAEETQYF. CDR3 coding DNA: TGTGCCAGCATAGGACTAGCGGAAGAGACCCAGTACTTC.

V gene TRBV13 combines with J gene TRBJ1-6; 7 bases fit TRBD1. The germline gives CDR1 PRHDT, CDR2 FYEKMQ (reference sequence). The junction had 6 bases not matched to a gene; V was cut back by 1 base and J by 9 bases. There are 15 residues in the CDR3. The CDR3 sequence: CASSLEGDSSSPLHF. The CDR3 region has the DNA TGTGCCAGCAGCTTAGAGGGGGACAGCAGTTCACCCCTCCACTTT.

The V gene is TRBV10-3, the J gene TRBJ1-5, with TRBD1 as a possible D gene (5 bases). V lost 4 bases and J 0 bases, leaving 10 bases between the germline ends. Germline-derived CDR1 and CDR2 are ENHRY and SYGVKD. CDR3 length: 15 amino acids. CDR3 sequence reads: CAISGEGYSNQPQHF. CDR3 sequence (DNA): TGTGCCATCAGTGGGGAGGGGTATAGCAATCAGCCCCAGCATTTT.

The J gene is TRBJ2-5, the V gene TRBV11-3; 8 bases are shared with TRBD2. Trimming took 5 bases from V and 2 from J; bases not matched to a gene: 7. The V gene's germline CDR1 is SGHNT and CDR2 YENEEA. CDR3 length: 15 amino acids. The CDR3 region is CASSAGGQTQETQYF. In DNA, the CDR3 is TGTGCCAGCAGCGCGGGGGGCCAGACTCAAGAGACCCAGTACTTC.

The gene calls are TRBV10-3 and TRBJ1-2, with D maybe TRBD1 (6 bases). The CDR3 is 16 residues long. Germline V gene lookup returns CDR1 ENHRY and CDR2 SYGVKD. Trimming stripped 2 bases from V and 0 bases from J, with 13 bases between. The CDR3 reads CAISEPNRESNYGYTF. The CDR3 nucleotides are TGTGCCATCAGTGAGCCGAACAGGGAGTCTAACTATGGCTACACCTTC.

The chain has TRBV6-5 and TRBJ2-1; TRBD2 matches at 13 bases. The CDR3 loop spans 13 amino acids. Germline loops: CDR1 MNHEY, CDR2 SVGAGI. J gave up 9 bases and V 7 bases, and 3 bases lay outside the gene matches. CDR3 residues: CASTGLAGVEQFF. The CDR3 DNA reads as TGTGCCAGCACCGGACTAGCGGGAGTTGAGCAGTTCTTC.

This clone has just a few counts. The chain couples TRBV5-1 to TRBJ2-2; TRBD2 matches 7 bases. From germline, CDR1 is SGHRS and CDR2 YFSETQ. There are 15 residues in the CDR3. J lost 0 bases, V lost 9 bases, and 8 bases had no gene match. CDR3 loop: CATTTSGANTGELFF. CDR3 coding DNA: TGCGCCACCACGACCAGCGGGGCGAACACCGGGGAGCTGTTTTTT.

Only a few counts were recorded for this clone. This chain joins TRBV6-5 and TRBJ1-2; D not resolved. This CDR3 has 15 amino acids. The germline CDR1 and CDR2 sequences are MNHEY and SVGAGI. The V end lost 6 bases, the J end lost 7 bases, and 21 bases lay between the germline ends. The CDR3 DNA reads TGTGCCAGCAGCTTCCCGGGGTCCCCCGGTGGTGGCTACACCTTC. It translates to CASSFPGSPGGGYTF.

The rearrangement links TRBV7-9 to TRBJ2-1, with 9 bases that match TRBD1. Germline lookup yields CDR1 SEHNR and CDR2 FQNEAQ (reference sequence). The CDR3 spans 17 residues. After removal of 4 bases from V and 3 bases from J, the junction contained 10 bases not matched to a gene. This chain's CDR3 is CASSSGPGQGIYNEQFF. DNA of the CDR3: TGTGCCAGCAGCTCAGGGCCGGGACAGGGAATCTACAATGAGCAGTTCTTC.

The CDR3 nucleotides are TGTGCCAGTAGGGAGACAGGGGGCGGGTATGAGCAGTTCTTC. Translation gives CASRETGGGYEQFF. This chain connects TRBV19 to TRBJ2-1; 10 bases fit TRBD1. The CDR3 has 14 amino acids. Germline assignment: CDR1 LNHDA and CDR2 SQIVND (reference sequence). V lost 6 bases and J lost 8; bases outside the gene matches: 7.

This chain joins TRBV11-3 and TRBJ1-2, with D possibly matching TRBD1 (6 bases). The V end was cut by 3 bases, the J end by 6 bases, with 14 bases between. CDR3 length equals 14 residues. Per germline, CDR1 SGHNT and CDR2 YENEEA. The CDR3 DNA reads TGTGCCAGCAGCTTTAGCGCTGGGGGCGATGGCTACACCTTC. Residues: CASSFSAGGDGYTF.

The V and J genes are TRBV5-1 and TRBJ2-3; 8 bases map to TRBD1. Looked up from germline, CDR1 is SGHRS and CDR2 is YFSETQ. The ends lost 2 bases at V and 0 bases at J; junction bases unmatched: 8. This CDR3 spans 17 amino acids. CDR3 nucleotide sequence: TGCGCCAGCAGCTTATTTGGTACAGGGGGTAGCACAGATACGCAGTATTTT. The encoded protein is CASSLFGTGGSTDTQYF.

This clone was seen only once. The rearrangement joins TRBV6-5 to TRBJ1-4, with D perhaps TRBD1 (5 bases). The CDR3 totals 12 residues. Trimming stripped 6 bases from V and 8 bases from J, with 10 bases between. Germline V gives CDR1 MNHEY, CDR2 SVGAGI. The CDR3 DNA follows: TGTGCCAGCAGCCGCGACAGAGAAAAACTGTTTTTT. Protein sequence: CASSRDREKLFF.

V and J are TRBV7-9 and TRBJ1-5; D is undetermined. From germline, CDR1 is SEHNR and CDR2 FQNEAQ (reference sequence). The CDR3 has 13 amino acids. V was pared by 3 bases and J by 2 bases, with 5 bases between. The CDR3 protein is CASSLERNQPQHF. CDR3 nucleotide sequence: TGTGCCAGCAGCTTGGAGCGCAATCAGCCCCAGCATTTT.

The DNA for the CDR3 is TGTGCCACCACAAACAGGGGTGTAGATACGCAGTATTTT. The encoded protein is CATTNRGVDTQYF. The chain recombines TRBV24-1 with TRBJ2-3; 7 bases are shared with TRBD1. In germline, CDR1 is KGHDR, CDR2 SFDVKD. J lost 5 bases, V lost 8 bases, and 6 bases had no gene match. The CDR3 contains 13 residues.

The chain carries TRBV4-1 and TRBJ2-7, with TRBD2 matching over 8 bases. The V segment lost 1 base and the J segment 7 bases; nucleotides outside the gene matches: 3. Per germline, CDR1 MGHRA and CDR2 YSYEKL. The CDR3 runs to 13 residues. CDR3 sequence reads: CASSQAGGIEQYF. DNA of the CDR3: TGCGCCAGCAGCCAAGCGGGAGGGATTGAGCAGTACTTC.

The chain joins TRBV6-5 to TRBJ1-2, with no clear D. CDR1 MNHEY and CDR2 SVGAGI come from the germline V gene. The CDR3 contains 16 residues. Trimming removed 0 bases at V and 0 bases at J, with 11 bases between. The CDR3 DNA reads TGTGCCAGCAGTTACTCGAGTGTCACAGCTAACTATGGCTACACCTTC. Protein sequence: CASSYSSVTANYGYTF.

The chain carries TRBV7-9 and TRBJ2-7; tentatively, D is TRBD2 (5 bases). Deletions cut 5 bases from V and 5 bases from J, with 16 bases between. Germline V gene sequence: CDR1 SEHNR, CDR2 FQNEAQ (reference sequence). CDR3 size: 14 residues. The CDR3 coding sequence is TGTGCCAGCAGCCCAACCGGGCCGGAGGACGAGCAGTACTTC. This encodes CASSPTGPEDEQYF.

The chain combines TRBV30 with TRBJ2-1; 10 bases align to TRBD1. Unmatched junction bases numbered 4, after V lost 4 bases and J lost 4 bases. CDR3 length: 14 amino acids. Germline loops: CDR1 GTSNPN, CDR2 SVGIG (reference sequence). The CDR3 protein is CAWMDRGFYNEQFF. The CDR3 DNA sequence: TGTGCCTGGATGGACAGGGGGTTTTACAATGAGCAGTTCTTC.

This clone turned up a few times. V and J are TRBV6-5 and TRBJ2-7; 8 bases map to TRBD2. The CDR3 is 12 residues long. After removal of 6 bases from V and 3 bases from J, the junction contained 1 base not matched to a gene. Germline CDR1 reads MNHEY; CDR2 reads SVGAGI. The CDR3 protein is CASSGGGYEQYF. In DNA, the CDR3 is TGTGCCAGCAGCGGGGGGGGCTACGAGCAGTACTTC.

The sample holds a few counts of this clone. The rearrangement uses TRBV10-3 and TRBJ2-4, with D possibly being TRBD1 (5 bases). Per the germline V gene, CDR1 is ENHRY and CDR2 is SYGVKD. The CDR3 length is 17 residues. Trimming pared 4 bases from V and 0 bases from J, leaving 16 bases between. The CDR3 nucleotides are TGTGCCATCAGTGTAGGGGCAACTGATATAGCCAAAAACATTCAGTACTTC. Its translation is CAISVGATDIAKNIQYF.

This clone was counted a few times. The rearrangement links TRBV5-1 to TRBJ2-1; D might be TRBD2 (7 bases). The CDR3 runs 12 residues. Trimming cost V 5 bases and J 10 bases, with 13 bases left between them. CDR1 SGHRS and CDR2 YFSETQ come from the germline V gene. CDR3 nucleotide sequence: TGCGCCAGCAGTTCCAGGGGAGGGGAGCAGTTCTTC. This codes for CASSSRGGEQFF.

This clone was counted between two and nine times. This rearrangement joins TRBV27 to TRBJ1-1, with D uncertain. Trimming stripped 2 bases from V and 8 bases from J, with 9 bases between. The length of the CDR3 is 12 residues. The germline gives CDR1 MNHEY, CDR2 SMNVEV (reference sequence). The CDR3 is CASSLGGSEAFF. CDR3 DNA sequence: TGTGCCAGCAGTTTAGGAGGGTCAGAAGCTTTCTTT.

The chain couples TRBV28 to TRBJ2-7, with TRBD1 identical over 7 bases. With 4 bases clipped from V and 5 bases from J, the junction kept 14 bases outside the gene matches. Germline V gene sequence: CDR1 MDHEN, CDR2 SYDVKM. This CDR3 has 16 residues. CDR3 residues: CASSSSDRDGFHEQYF. CDR3 bases: TGTGCCAGCAGTTCCTCAGACAGGGACGGTTTCCACGAGCAGTACTTC.

This CDR3 is CASSSDRSQPQHF. In DNA form, the CDR3 reads TGTGCCAGCAGCTCCGACAGGTCTCAGCCCCAGCATTTT. The genes are TRBV7-9 and TRBJ1-5; TRBD1 might be the D (6 bases). In germline, CDR1 is SEHNR, CDR2 FQNEAQ (reference sequence). This CDR3 is 13 amino acids long. V lost 4 bases and J 6 bases, leaving 10 bases between the germline ends.

This chain uses TRBV9 with TRBJ2-7, with 7 positions matching TRBD1. Unmatched junction bases numbered 3, after V lost 3 bases and J lost 3 bases. The CDR3 consists of 13 residues. Germline CDR1 SGDLS, CDR2 YYNGEE. As DNA, the CDR3 is TGTGCCAGCAGCGATCGGACAGGCTACGAGCAGTACTTC. Translating it yields CASSDRTGYEQYF.